Each of the 21 T cell receptor beta chains below was sequenced from the same sample in a study of shared clonotypes between healthy human individuals. Sequencing used immunoSEQ multiplex PCR; TCRdb keeps in-frame clones, though not all of them. The repertoire holds about 1 million clones, with approximately 68% as singletons. Sequenced sample: memory CD4+ T cells sorted from blood. Specified subset: CD45RA-negative fraction. These TCRs come from a young man in good health.

The CDR3 DNA reads TGTGCCAGCAGTGAGGGGACAGGGGGCAGTGAAAAACTGTTTTTT. Amino acid sequence: CASSEGTGGSEKLFF. This chain connects TRBV2 to TRBJ1-4; 12 nucleotides match TRBD1. V trimming: 3 bases; J trimming: 7 bases; junction bases outside the gene matches: 3. The germline V gene encodes CDR1 SNHLY and CDR2 FYNNEI. CDR3 length equals 15 residues.

This chain connects TRBV6-1 to TRBJ1-5; 7 bases align to TRBD1. The CDR3 runs to 16 residues. V was clipped by 6 bases and J by 3 bases; unmatched bases: 11. Germline V gives CDR1 MNHNS, CDR2 SASEGT. The CDR3 bases are TGTGCCAGCAGGGAATCTCCGGGACAGCCCAATCAGCCCCAGCATTTT. This gives the protein CASRESPGQPNQPQHF.

The chain is built from TRBV6-1 and TRBJ2-7; 11 bases match TRBD2. Germline CDR1 is MNHNS and CDR2 is SASEGT. CDR3 length equals 14 residues. The V and J ends lost 2 bases and 11 bases, in that order; junction bases with no gene match: 8. CDR3: CASSELTSGSREYF. The CDR3 DNA is TGTGCCAGCAGTGAATTAACTAGCGGGAGCCGGGAGTACTTC.

This chain connects TRBV27 to TRBJ1-6; D call uncertain. The CDR3 loop spans 15 amino acids. The ends were cut back, 5 bases at V and 4 bases at J, with 12 bases in the middle. Germline V lookup: CDR1 MNHEY, CDR2 SMNVEV (reference sequence). This CDR3 reads CASSPRTVYNSPLHF. CDR3 DNA sequence: TGTGCCAGCAGTCCGAGGACGGTTTATAATTCACCCCTCCACTTT.

V usage is TRBV18 and J usage is TRBJ2-2; 11 positions match TRBD1. This CDR3 has 16 residues. After removal of 2 bases from V and 6 bases from J, the junction contained 5 bases not matched to a gene. Germline V gives CDR1 KGHSH, CDR2 LQKENI. The CDR3 DNA follows: TGTGCCAGCTCACCAAATGGACAGGGGGCATCCGGGGAGCTGTTTTTT. Its protein is CASSPNGQGASGELFF.

V usage is TRBV5-1 and J usage is TRBJ1-1; maybe TRBD1 (6 bases). The CDR3 has 18 amino acids. From germline, CDR1 is SGHRS and CDR2 YFSETQ. Trimming left V 0 bases short and J 1 base short, with 19 bases between. The DNA for the CDR3 is TGCGCCAGCAGCTTGGTTGGGCAGGGGATTGGGGCGAACACTGAAGCTTTCTTT. This encodes CASSLVGQGIGANTEAFF. The full variable domain, its missing parts supplied by reference TRBV5-1 and TRBJ1-1, is KAGVTQTPRYLIKTRGQQVTLSCSPISGHRSVSWYQQTPGQGLQFLFEYFSETQRNKGNFPGRFSGRQFSNSRSEMNVSTLELGDSALYLCASSLVGQGIGANTEAFFGQGTRLTVV.

This clone was detected only a few times. V usage is TRBV5-1 and J usage is TRBJ1-2, with 10 bases lining up with TRBD1. J lost 0 bases, V lost 3 bases, and 2 bases had no gene match. This CDR3 spans 15 amino acids. Germline V gives CDR1 SGHRS, CDR2 YFSETQ. CDR3 bases: TGCGCCAGCAGCTCGACAGGGGGCTCTAACTATGGCTACACCTTC. This encodes CASSSTGGSNYGYTF. The entire variable domain, with the rest obtained from reference TRBV5-1 and TRBJ1-2, is as follows: KAGVTQTPRYLIKTRGQQVTLSCSPISGHRSVSWYQQTPGQGLQFLFEYFSETQRNKGNFPGRFSGRQFSNSRSEMNVSTLELGDSALYLCASSSTGGSNYGYTFGSGTRLTVV.

This chain links TRBV19 with TRBJ2-1, with TRBD2 identical over 15 bases. J gave up 5 bases and V 5 bases, and 10 bases lay outside the gene matches. The CDR3 spans 18 residues. Germline V gives CDR1 LNHDA, CDR2 SQIVND (reference sequence). This CDR3 is CASSAHSGTSGRNNEQFF. In DNA form, the CDR3 reads TGTGCCAGTAGTGCTCACTCCGGGACTAGCGGGAGGAACAATGAGCAGTTCTTC. The full variable domain, its missing parts supplied by reference TRBV19 and TRBJ2-1, is DGGITQSPKYLFRKEGQNVTLSCEQNLNHDAMYWYRQDPGQGLRLIYYSQIVNDFQKGDIAEGYSVSREKKESFPLTVTSAQKNPTAFYLCASSAHSGTSGRNNEQFFGPGTRLTVL.

This chain links TRBV9 with TRBJ2-3; D is undetermined. The CDR3 has 14 amino acids. V was trimmed by 0 bases and J by 2 bases, leaving 7 bases between them. The germline V gene has CDR1 SGDLS and CDR2 YYNGEE. This chain's CDR3 is CASSVDSFTDTQYF. For the CDR3, the DNA is TGTGCCAGCAGCGTAGATTCATTCACAGATACGCAGTATTTT.

This clone was seen only a few times. The rearrangement joins TRBV6-5 to TRBJ1-3; D remains unclear. Germline CDR1 reads MNHEY; CDR2 reads SVGAGI. The CDR3 has 15 residues. The V and J ends lost 5 bases and 1 base respectively, with 12 bases between them. The DNA for the CDR3 is TGTGCCAGCAGTGCCGACGAAGTATCTGGAAACACCATATATTTT. As protein: CASSADEVSGNTIYF.

V usage is TRBV5-1 and J usage is TRBJ2-5, with D maybe TRBD2 (6 bases). Germline V gene lookup returns CDR1 SGHRS and CDR2 YFSETQ. The length of the CDR3 is 16 residues. Trimming shortened V by 7 bases and J by 2 bases, and 21 bases separated the two germline ends. CDR3 sequence (DNA): TGCGCCAGCTCAATAGGCGGGGTTGGCATACAAGAGACCCAGTACTTC. As protein: CASSIGGVGIQETQYF.

In its sample, this clone was seen many times. The chain combines TRBV5-4 with TRBJ2-7; D is unclear. CDR3 length: 13 amino acids. Germline V gene sequence: CDR1 SGHNT, CDR2 YYREEE (reference sequence). Deletions cut 4 bases from V and 0 bases from J, with 8 bases between. This CDR3 is CASSRVSSYEQYF. The DNA for the CDR3 is TGTGCCAGCAGCCGGGTAAGCTCCTACGAGCAGTACTTC.

This chain joins TRBV29-1 and TRBJ1-2; a weak D match, TRBD1 (5 bases). The CDR3 is 11 amino acids. V was trimmed by 3 bases and J by 7 bases, leaving 9 bases between them. Germline V lookup: CDR1 SQVTM, CDR2 ANQGSEA. The CDR3 bases are TGCAGCGTTGAGGGGGAATCTGGCTACACCTTC. It translates to CSVEGESGYTF. The full variable domain, in which reference TRBV29-1 and TRBJ1-2 provide the parts outside the CDR3, is SAVISQKPSRDICQRGTSLTIQCQVDSQVTMMFWYRQQPGQSLTLIATANQGSEATYESGFVIDKFPISRPNLTFSTLTVSNMSPEDSSIYLCSVEGESGYTFGSGTRLTVV.

The gene calls are TRBV11-2 and TRBJ1-6; D uncertain. The CDR3 consists of 13 residues. Germline V gene lookup returns CDR1 SGHAT and CDR2 FQNNGV. The ends were cut back, 3 bases at V and 10 bases at J, with 10 bases in the middle. CDR3 residues: CASSFNGFSPLHF. The CDR3 coding sequence is TGTGCCAGCAGCTTTAACGGGTTCTCACCCCTCCACTTT.

The rearrangement uses TRBV2 and TRBJ2-1; D is perhaps TRBD2 (5 bases). V shed 3 bases and J shed 7 bases, with 10 bases lying between them. Per germline, CDR1 SNHLY and CDR2 FYNNEI. This CDR3 is 13 amino acids long. This chain's CDR3 is CASSEARVNEQFF. The CDR3, as DNA: TGTGCCAGCAGTGAGGCGAGGGTAAATGAGCAGTTCTTC.

The chain recombines TRBV10-2 with TRBJ1-6, with D perhaps matching TRBD1 (5 bases). This CDR3 region has 14 residues. Per the germline V gene, CDR1 is WSHSY and CDR2 is SAAADI. Between the trimmed V and J ends, which lost 7 bases and 9 bases, there was a span of 16 bases. The CDR3, as DNA: TGCGCCAGCACCGCACGGGGGGAAGTTTCACCCCTCCACTTT. It codes for CASTARGEVSPLHF.

The rearrangement links TRBV10-1 to TRBJ2-7; no firm D call. V was cut by 2 bases and J by 3 bases, with 20 bases left in between. The CDR3 spans 17 residues. Germline V gene lookup returns CDR1 WNHNN and CDR2 SYGVQD (reference sequence). DNA for the CDR3: TGCGCCAGCAGTGAGGCATTACGAGGCCTCTACTACTACGAGCAGTACTTC. Translating it yields CASSEALRGLYYYEQYF.

V usage is TRBV28 and J usage is TRBJ1-2, with 8 bases fitting TRBD1. This CDR3 region has 15 residues. From germline, CDR1 is MDHEN and CDR2 SYDVKM. Trimming at V came to 3 bases and at J to 4 bases, leaving 7 bases not matched to a gene. The CDR3 protein is CASSFSGQDFYGYTF. The CDR3 region has the DNA TGTGCCAGCAGTTTTTCGGGACAGGATTTCTATGGCTACACCTTC.

The CDR3 DNA reads as TGCGCCAGCAGCTTGAGAACTAACTATGGCTACACCTTC. This translates into CASSLRTNYGYTF. The chain combines TRBV5-1 with TRBJ1-2; D is undetermined. This CDR3 has 13 amino acids. V was cut by 1 base and J by 0 bases, with 4 bases left in between. From germline, CDR1 is SGHRS and CDR2 YFSETQ.

The genes are TRBV6-6 and TRBJ2-7; 14 bases fit TRBD2. Germline V gives CDR1 MNHNY, CDR2 SVGAGI (reference sequence). This CDR3 comprises 13 residues. V dropped 6 bases and J dropped 6; count of bases not matched to a gene: 1. This CDR3 is CASRGLAGAEQYF. In nucleotides, the CDR3 is TGTGCCAGCAGGGGACTAGCGGGAGCCGAGCAGTACTTC.

CDR3: CASSPSIGGRQETQYF. Here the CDR3 DNA reads TGTGCCAGCAGTCCCTCCATCGGGGGCCGGCAAGAGACCCAGTACTTC. The chain is built from TRBV2 and TRBJ2-5; D assignment may be TRBD1 or TRBD2 (6 bases each). The CDR3 runs 16 residues. The V and J ends lost 5 bases and 2 bases respectively, with 18 bases between them. Germline V gives CDR1 SNHLY, CDR2 FYNNEI.